This paragraph reports one TCR beta chain. Under the authors' procedure: It was from reference gene primer amplification that nucleated cell counts were estimated. Libraries were prepared by immunoSEQ multiplex PCR; TCRdb keeps only in-frame clonotypes and omits some of them. That table gives V, J and clone size, and the DNA gave D and trimming. The sample contains about 170,000 clones, about 85% of which appear only once. The sample belongs to a study of blood T cell repertoires in COVID-19. This CDR3 is 16 amino acids long. The V and J ends lost 0 bases and 0 bases, in that order; junction bases with no gene match: 4. Germline assignment: CDR1 SGHRS and CDR2 YFSETQ.

The TCR comes from a man older than 75 with COVID-19, enrolled during active disease. Sequenced input: peripheral blood. The chain uses TRBV5-1 and TRBJ2-5; 8 nucleotides agree with TRBD1. CDR3 nucleotides: TGCGCCAGCAGCTTGGGGGCAGGGGGCAACCAAGAGACCCAGTACTTC. This sequence encodes CASSLGAGGNQETQYF.